Included here is one T cell receptor beta chain sequence, with context. Source study methods: Scientists estimated how many nucleated cells there were by amplifying reference gene primers. Data came from immunoSEQ multiplex PCR; TCRdb stores just in-frame clones and leaves some out. Clonal size and the V and J genes are those of that table, whereas D and trimming came from the DNA. Among around 52,000 clones listed, over 70% were seen once. The sample comes from a study of blood T cell repertoires in COVID-19. About the research overall: From the United States, Italy and Spain came samples of acute and convalescent COVID-19. T cells, B-cell-depleted T cells, or PBMCs supplied cDNA or gDNA.

The sequenced sample consisted of peripheral blood. The origin of this receptor is a human donor in a cohort sampled during active COVID-19.

The CDR3 protein is CASSYSKGANNSPLHF. As DNA, the CDR3 is TGTGCCAGCAGTTACTCGAAGGGGGCCAATAATTCACCCCTCCACTTT. The chain has TRBV6-6 and TRBJ1-6; TRBD1 agrees at 7 bases. The CDR3 covers 16 residues. Germline lookup yields CDR1 MNHNY and CDR2 SVGAGI (reference sequence). Trimming cost V 0 bases and J 5 bases; bases outside gene matches: 4.